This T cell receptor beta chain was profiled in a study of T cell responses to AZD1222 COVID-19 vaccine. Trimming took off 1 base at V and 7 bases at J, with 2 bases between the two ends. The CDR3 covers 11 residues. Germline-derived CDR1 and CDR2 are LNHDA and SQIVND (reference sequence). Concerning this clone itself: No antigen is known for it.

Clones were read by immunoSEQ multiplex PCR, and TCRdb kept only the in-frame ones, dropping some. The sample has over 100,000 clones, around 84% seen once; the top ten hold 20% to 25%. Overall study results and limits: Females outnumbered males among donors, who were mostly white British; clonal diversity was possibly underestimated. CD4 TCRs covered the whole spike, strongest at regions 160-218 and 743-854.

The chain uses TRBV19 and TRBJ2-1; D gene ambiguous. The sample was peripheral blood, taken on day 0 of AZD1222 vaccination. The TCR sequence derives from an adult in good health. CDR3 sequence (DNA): TGTGCCAGTAGTATAGGTAATGAGCAGTTCTTC. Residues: CASSIGNEQFF.